The rows below give T cell receptor beta chains drawn from one sample of a study of identical twins. TCRdb called the 5' RACE reads again in MiXCR, with one record for every CDR3 protein. The sample records some 500,000 distinct CDR3 sequences, approximately 15% being singletons. These data were likewise used in another study, on yellow fever vaccine responses in identical twins.

Sequenced sample: CD4+ T cells sorted from blood. These receptors all stem from a woman aged 18-29 years in good health. CDR3s include the opening cysteine and the closing phenylalanine or tryptophan. A D gene is named only where the DNA matches it firmly. Expanded clones are given a class, and other clones once, few, many or no size at all.

D,J,size,V,DNA,CDR3
TRBD1,TRBJ2-7,-,TRBV20-1,TGCAGTGCTAGAGATGGCCGAGGACAGGGGGCGCGGGAGCAGTACTTC,CSARDGRGQGAREQYF
TRBD2,TRBJ2-7,few,TRBV2,TGTGCCAGCAGTAACCCCGGGGGGGGTTGGTACGAGCAGTACTTC,CASSNPGGGWYEQYF
-,TRBJ1-3,-,TRBV30,TGTGCCTGGACTAGGTCAGGCGGAAACACCATATATTTT,CAWTRSGGNTIYF
-,TRBJ1-1,few,TRBV6-2/TRBV6-3,TGTGCCAGCAGACCCGCGGGGAAAGGGGACACTGAAGCTTTCTTT,CASRPAGKGDTEAFF
-,TRBJ1-6,many,TRBV12-3/TRBV12-4,TGTGCCAGCAGTTCCCCCTTGGGGGGAAGGGGTAATTCACCCCTCCACTTT,CASSSPLGGRGNSPLHF
-,TRBJ2-2,few,TRBV12-3/TRBV12-4,TGTGCCAGCAGCTCCGGCCGGCGAGTCACCGGGGAGCTGTTTTTT,CASSSGRRVTGELFF
TRBD1,TRBJ2-5,few,TRBV7-7,TGTGCTAGCAGCTTATACCGGGACAGGGGGCAGGAGACCCAGTACTTC,CASSLYRDRGQETQYF
-,TRBJ1-1,-,TRBV7-8,TGTGCCAGCAGCAAACATGAGATGAACACTGAAGCTTTCTTT,CASSKHEMNTEAFF
TRBD1,TRBJ2-5,few,TRBV10-3,TGTGCCATCAATTCGGGACAGGTCCTAGAGACCCAGTACTTC,CAINSGQVLETQYF
-,TRBJ1-1,-,TRBV30,TGTGCCTGGACCCGGTGGGGGGAGAACACTGAAGCTTTCTTT,CAWTRWGENTEAFF
TRBD1,TRBJ2-1,-,TRBV12-3/TRBV12-4,TGTGCCAGCAGTTTCACCGGGACAGGGGGATACAATGAGCAGTTCTTC,CASSFTGTGGYNEQFF
-,TRBJ1-5,many,TRBV28,TGTGCCAGCAGGGGGGGAAATCAGCCCCAGCATTTT,CASRGGNQPQHF
TRBD2,TRBJ2-5,-,TRBV10-3,TGTGCCATCAGTGTATCAGCGGGGAAAGAGACCCAGTACTTC,CAISVSAGKETQYF
-,TRBJ2-7,few,TRBV5-1,TGCGCCAGCAGCTTGTCTTATGGTTACGAGCAGTACTTC,CASSLSYGYEQYF
TRBD1,TRBJ1-4,many,TRBV5-8,TGTGCCAGCAGCCTCGGGACAGCGGATAATGAAAAACTGTTTTTT,CASSLGTADNEKLFF
TRBD2,TRBJ2-3,few,TRBV3-1,TGTGCCAGCAGCCAAGGGACTAGCGACAGCACAGATACGCAGTATTTT,CASSQGTSDSTDTQYF